The 7 T cell receptor beta chains in this list originate from one sample, sequenced in a study of T cells in Graves' hyperthyroidism and ophthalmopathy. RNA transcripts provided the source from which TCR beta CDR3 regions were amplified. Using the HTBI primer set, a first-round RT-PCR was run on the TCR CDR3. TCRdb redid the calling of the multiplex PCR reads with MiXCR, one entry per CDR3 protein. The profile shows hundreds of thousands of distinct CDR3 sequences, 15% to 20% of them singletons. Sequenced: blood. These receptors originate from a woman in her thirties or forties with Graves' ophthalmopathy.

This chain uses TRBV20-1 with TRBJ2-2; D is possibly TRBD1 or TRBD2 (5 bases each). Trimming removed 6 bases at V and 4 bases at J, with 18 bases between. The length of the CDR3 is 15 residues. Per the germline V gene, CDR1 is DFQATT and CDR2 is SNEGSKA (reference sequence). In DNA form, the CDR3 reads TGCAGTGCCACCCGTCGGGGCAGTAGCACCGGGGAGCTGTTTTTT. It encodes CSATRRGSSTGELFF.

The chain joins TRBV6-5 to TRBJ1-1, with a weak D call TRBD1 (5 bases). The CDR3 sequence is 17 residues long. Per germline, CDR1 MNHEY and CDR2 SVGAGI. Trimming shortened V by 0 bases and J by 3 bases, and 17 bases separated the two germline ends. The CDR3 DNA follows: TGTGCCAGCAGTTACTCGTTGAACGGGGCGGCGGACACTGAAGCTTTCTTT. Translation: CASSYSLNGAADTEAFF.

This rearrangement joins TRBV6-1 to TRBJ1-5; no definite D call. V lost 2 bases to trimming and J lost 7 bases, with 18 bases between them. CDR1 MNHNS and CDR2 SASEGT come from the germline V gene. CDR3 size: 16 residues. The CDR3 nucleotides are TGTGCCAGCAGTGAACAGTCGGGCAGGCCGACCCAGCCCCAGCATTTT. Amino acid sequence: CASSEQSGRPTQPQHF.

This clonotype was observed many times. The chain recombines TRBV3-1 with TRBJ2-5; D gene ambiguous. This CDR3 region has 14 residues. V gave up 4 bases and J gave up 2 bases, with 11 bases separating them. CDR1 and CDR2 (germline): LGHDT, YNNKEL (reference sequence). The CDR3 DNA reads TGTGCCAGCAGCCCCAGCTGGAAGCAAGAGACCCAGTACTTC. This sequence encodes CASSPSWKQETQYF.

The sample holds many counts of this clonotype. This CDR3 reads CAISGDSYTEAFF. As DNA, the CDR3 is TGTGCCATCAGCGGAGACAGCTACACTGAAGCTTTCTTT. The chain combines TRBV10-3 with TRBJ1-1; D is perhaps TRBD1 (5 bases). This CDR3 spans 13 amino acids. Germline assignment: CDR1 ENHRY and CDR2 SYGVKD. The V end lost 6 bases, the J end lost 3 bases, and 11 bases lay between the germline ends.

This clonotype was found many times. The CDR3 loop is CSAKPGQGVVETQYF. The CDR3 nucleotides read TGCAGTGCTAAGCCGGGACAGGGTGTCGTAGAGACCCAGTACTTC. The chain joins TRBV20-1 to TRBJ2-5; 9 bases match TRBD1. V lost 4 bases to trimming and J lost 4 bases; unmatched junction nucleotides: 10. The V gene's germline CDR1 is DFQATT and CDR2 SNEGSKA (reference sequence). The CDR3 extends over 15 amino acids.

This clonotype has ten or more counts. This sequence joins TRBV5-1 and TRBJ1-1; D is perhaps TRBD1 (5 bases). The V gene lost 0 bases and the J gene lost 1 base, with 19 bases spanning the gap. Germline V gene data show CDR1 as SGHRS and CDR2 as YFSETQ. CDR3 size: 18 residues. The CDR3 coding sequence is TGCGCCAGCAGCTTGGACTGGGCCAGGGTAAGAGGGAACACTGAAGCTTTCTTT. Encoded protein: CASSLDWARVRGNTEAFF.